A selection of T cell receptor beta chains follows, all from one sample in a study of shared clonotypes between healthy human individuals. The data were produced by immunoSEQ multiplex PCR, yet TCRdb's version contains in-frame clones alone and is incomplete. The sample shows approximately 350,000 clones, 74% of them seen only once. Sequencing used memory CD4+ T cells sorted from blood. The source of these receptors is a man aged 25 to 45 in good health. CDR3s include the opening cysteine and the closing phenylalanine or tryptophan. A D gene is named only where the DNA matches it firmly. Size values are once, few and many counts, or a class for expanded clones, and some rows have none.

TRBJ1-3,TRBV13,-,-,TGTGCCAGCAGCTTCCTTACTGGAAACACCATATATTTT,CASSFLTGNTIYF
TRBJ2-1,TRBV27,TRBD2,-,TGTGCCAGCCGAGGATTAGCGGGAGCGGGGAGATCCTACAATGAGCAGTTCTTC,CASRGLAGAGRSYNEQFF
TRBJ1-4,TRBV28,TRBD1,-,TGTGCCAGCAGTCTTGGACAGGGGGGTAATGAAAAACTGTTTTTT,CASSLGQGGNEKLFF
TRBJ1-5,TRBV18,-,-,TGTGCCAGCTCAAACGGGGTTCATAGCAATCAGCCCCAGCATTTT,CASSNGVHSNQPQHF
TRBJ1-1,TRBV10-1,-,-,TGCGCCAGTAGCCAGGGTGAAGCTTTCTTT,CASSQGEAFF
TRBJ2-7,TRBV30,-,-,TGTGCCTGGAGTGTTGAATACGAGCAGTACTTC,CAWSVEYEQYF
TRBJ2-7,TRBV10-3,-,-,TGTGCCATCAGTGAATCCGGGACGAACTACGAGCAGTACTTC,CAISESGTNYEQYF
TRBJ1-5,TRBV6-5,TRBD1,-,TGTGCCAGCAGTAACGACAGGGATCAGCCCCAGCATTTT,CASSNDRDQPQHF
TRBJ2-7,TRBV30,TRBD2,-,TGTGCCTGGAGTCGCGGGAGGGCCCACGAGCAGTACTTC,CAWSRGRAHEQYF
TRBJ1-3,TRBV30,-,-,TGTGCCTGGAAGGGAAGCTCTGGAAACACCATATATTTT,CAWKGSSGNTIYF
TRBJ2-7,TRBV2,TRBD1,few,TGTGCCAGCAGAGATCCGACAGGGACAGGGTTTGACGAGCAGTACTTC,CASRDPTGTGFDEQYF
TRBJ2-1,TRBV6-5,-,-,TGTGCCAGCACTGGATTCGTGCGCGGGGACAATGAGCAGTTCTTC,CASTGFVRGDNEQFF
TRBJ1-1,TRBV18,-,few,TGTGCCAGCTCACCAAACCGGGAAACTGAAGCTTTCTTT,CASSPNRETEAFF
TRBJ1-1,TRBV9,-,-,TGTGCCAGCAGCGTAGCTCCCACGGGGGACACTGAAGCTTTCTTT,CASSVAPTGDTEAFF
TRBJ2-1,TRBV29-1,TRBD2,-,TGCAGCGTTGACCAGGGACTAGCTTCCGAGCAGTTCTTC,CSVDQGLASEQFF
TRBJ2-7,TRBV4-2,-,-,TGTGCCAGCAGCCCCAGTATAGTGGGTCTAGCAACCTCCTACGAGCAGTACTTC,CASSPSIVGLATSYEQYF
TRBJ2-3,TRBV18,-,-,TGTGCCAGCTCACGGTCGAGACGGACAGATAACACAGATACGCAGTATTTT,CASSRSRRTDNTDTQYF
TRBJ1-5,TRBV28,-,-,TGTGCCAGCATCCTCTCGGGCGTAGTCACCGGCGGTCAGCCCCAGCATTTT,CASILSGVVTGGQPQHF
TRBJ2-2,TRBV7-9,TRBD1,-,TGTGCCAGCAGCTCTCGTTCCACCTGGACAGGGAACACCGGGGAGCTGTTTTTT,CASSSRSTWTGNTGELFF
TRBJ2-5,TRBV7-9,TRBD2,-,TGTGCCAGCAGCTCGGGAGGGTGGCCCGGTCTTACTTCCCAAGAGACCCAGTACTTC,CASSSGGWPGLTSQETQYF
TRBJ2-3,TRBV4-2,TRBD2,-,TGTGCCAGCAGCCAAGACGGGGGGGGCACAGATACGCAGTATTTT,CASSQDGGGTDTQYF
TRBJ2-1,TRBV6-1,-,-,TGTGCCAGCAGCCCACTAGCAGAGTACAATGAGCAGTTCTTC,CASSPLAEYNEQFF
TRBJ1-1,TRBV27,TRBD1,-,TGTGCCAGCAGTTTAAGGGACAGGGGTTCTGAAGCTTTCTTT,CASSLRDRGSEAFF
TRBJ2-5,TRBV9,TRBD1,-,TGTGCCAGCAGCGGACAGGGGAGCGTAAGAGAGACCCAGTACTTC,CASSGQGSVRETQYF
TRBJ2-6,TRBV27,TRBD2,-,TGTGCCAGCAGTTTAAGGGCGGGAGAACGTGGGGCCAACGTCCTGACTTTC,CASSLRAGERGANVLTF
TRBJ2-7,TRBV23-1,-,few,TGCGCCAGCAGTCAATGTGGTTGTGACGGGGCAGATGGTTACGAGCAGTACTTC,CASSQCGCDGADGYEQYF
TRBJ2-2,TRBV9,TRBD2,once,TGTGCCAGCAGCTTCCCGGGACTAGCGGGGAACACCGGGGAGCTGTTTTTT,CASSFPGLAGNTGELFF
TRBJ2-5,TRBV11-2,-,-,TGTGCCAGCAGCTTAGCGCGAGAGACCCAGTACTTC,CASSLARETQYF
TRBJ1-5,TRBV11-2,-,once,TGTGCCAGCAGCTTAGGTGGAAATAGCAATCAGCCCCAGCATTTT,CASSLGGNSNQPQHF
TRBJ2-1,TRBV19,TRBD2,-,TGTGCCAGTAGTATTTACGGACTAGCGAGTAATGAGCAGTTCTTC,CASSIYGLASNEQFF
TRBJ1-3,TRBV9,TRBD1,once,TGTGCCAGCACCAGGGGGGAGAGGGGAAACACCATATATTTT,CASTRGERGNTIYF
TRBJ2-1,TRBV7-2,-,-,TGTGCCAGCAGCTTAAATCCGGGACCCCTTATTGAGCAGTTCTTC,CASSLNPGPLIEQFF
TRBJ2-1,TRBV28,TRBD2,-,TGTGCCAGCACAAGCGGGAGTAAGAAAGTCTTCGGCTCCTACAATGAGCAGTTCTTC,CASTSGSKKVFGSYNEQFF
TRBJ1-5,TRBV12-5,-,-,TGTGCTAGTGGTTTGGGGAAACATTCTGGGCGAGGGGTGAGCAATCAGCCCCAGCATTTT,CASGLGKHSGRGVSNQPQHF
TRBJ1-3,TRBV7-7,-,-,TGTGCCCTAGGGGCTGGAAACACCATATATTTT,CALGAGNTIYF
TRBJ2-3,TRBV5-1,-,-,TGCGCCAGCAGCCCCTCGGGCACAGATACGCAGTATTTT,CASSPSGTDTQYF
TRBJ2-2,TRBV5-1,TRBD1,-,TGCGCCAGCAGCCTATCCGGGACAGCAAACGCGAACACCGGGGAGCTGTTTTTT,CASSLSGTANANTGELFF
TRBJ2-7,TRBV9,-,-,TGTGCCAGCAGCGTAGATTGGGCAGGGGTATACGAGCAGTACTTC,CASSVDWAGVYEQYF
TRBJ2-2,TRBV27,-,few,TGTGCCAGCAAAGGAGTCAGGAACACCGGGGAGCTGTTTTTT,CASKGVRNTGELFF
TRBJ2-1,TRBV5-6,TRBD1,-,TGTGCCAGCAGCCTGCGAGGGACAGTCAATGAGCAGTTCTTC,CASSLRGTVNEQFF
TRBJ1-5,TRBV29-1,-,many,TGCAGCGTTGTCCCCGGCCCTGACCGCAATCAGCCCCAGCATTTT,CSVVPGPDRNQPQHF
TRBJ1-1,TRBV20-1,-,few,TGCAGCCGGAGGTCCAACACTGAAGCTTTCTTT,CSRRSNTEAFF
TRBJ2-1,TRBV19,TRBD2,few,TGTGCCAGTAGTCATGGGACTAGCGGCTACAATGAGCAGTTCTTC,CASSHGTSGYNEQFF
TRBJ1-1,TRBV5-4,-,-,TGTGCCAGCAGTATTAGCTTGGCTAACACTGAAGCTTTCTTT,CASSISLANTEAFF
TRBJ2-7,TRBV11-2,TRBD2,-,TGTGCCAGCAGCTCTCGGACTAGCGGTACCTACGAGCAGTACTTC,CASSSRTSGTYEQYF